This passage covers 3 T cell receptor beta chains from one sample sequenced in a study of Ad26.COV2.S vaccination and SARS-CoV-2 variants. Sequencing was performed with immunoSEQ multiplex PCR; in TCRdb, only in-frame clones are kept and a portion is missing. The data hold some 330,000 clones, with 90% observed a single time. Treatment defined: 15 to 20 received Ad26.COV2.S at low or high dose, single or two shots; roughly 5 received placebo; per-sample allocation not given. It was on day 63 after the first vaccine or placebo injection that samples were taken. Sequences were derived from peripheral blood, sampled in a trial of Ad26.COV2.S vaccine versus placebo. The receptors here all came from a person aged 18-60 years who received the Ad26.COV2.S COVID-19 vaccine or a placebo.

This clone was recorded only once. This chain connects TRBV3-1 (or the pseudogene TRBV3-2) to TRBJ2-3, with 8 bases identical to TRBD2. The CDR3 totals 17 residues. The germline CDR1 and CDR2 sequences are LGHDT and YNNKEL (reference sequence). Losses at the gene ends were 0 bases for V and 5 bases for J; bases not matched to a gene: 10. The DNA for the CDR3 is TGTGCCAGCAGCCAAGATCACGGGACTAGGGCACGAGATACGCAGTATTTT. As protein: CASSQDHGTRARDTQYF.

The V and J genes are TRBV5-1 and TRBJ1-2; 11 bases are shared with TRBD1. Unmatched junction bases numbered 5, after V lost 4 bases and J lost 3 bases. CDR1 and CDR2 (germline): SGHRS, YFSETQ. The CDR3 consists of 15 residues. CDR3 protein: CASSAGQGAYYGYTF. The CDR3 DNA is TGCGCCAGCAGCGCAGGACAGGGGGCTTACTATGGCTACACCTTC.

The chain carries TRBV18 and TRBJ1-5; D is unclear. The CDR3 spans 13 residues. The germline CDR1 and CDR2 sequences are KGHSH and LQKENI. V was trimmed by 3 bases and J by 6 bases, leaving 9 bases between them. This chain's CDR3 is CASSPVGIQPQHF. The DNA for the CDR3 is TGTGCCAGCTCACCCGTCGGGATTCAGCCCCAGCATTTT.